These 30 T cell receptor beta chains came from one sample sequenced in a study of T-cell memory formation after mild COVID-19. In TCRdb, the 5' RACE reads were re-called with MiXCR into one record per CDR3 protein. The table includes roughly 180,000 distinct CDR3 sequences, about 9.9% detected once. What was sequenced was PBMCs or a T cell subset sorted from them (not recorded which). These receptors all come from a young man who had mild COVID-19 (a few samples of this study predate the infection). Cell type and time point are not known.

V usage is TRBV14 and J usage is TRBJ2-7; D perhaps matches TRBD2 (6 bases). Germline values: CDR1 SGHDN, CDR2 FVKESK. The CDR3 consists of 16 residues. Deletions cut 0 bases from V and 3 bases from J, with 15 bases between. The CDR3 here is CASSQDWRGGGYEQYF. CDR3 bases: TGTGCCAGCAGCCAAGATTGGAGGGGAGGCGGCTACGAGCAGTACTTC.

CDR3: CASRGGQPNTEAFF. The DNA for the CDR3 is TGTGCCAGCAGGGGGGGACAGCCGAACACTGAAGCTTTCTTT. V gene TRBV6-5 combines with J gene TRBJ1-1, with 7 bases identical to TRBD1. This CDR3 has 14 residues. V lost 6 bases to trimming and J lost 1 base; unmatched junction nucleotides: 5. Germline V lookup: CDR1 MNHEY, CDR2 SVGAGI.

The CDR3 loop reads CASSFHRQQETQYF. For the CDR3, the DNA is TGTGCCAGCAGCTTCCACCGACAGCAAGAGACCCAGTACTTC. The chain uses TRBV7-6 and TRBJ2-5, with a weak D call TRBD1 (5 bases). V was pared by 3 bases and J by 2 bases, with 10 bases between. Per the germline V gene, CDR1 is SGHVS and CDR2 is FNYEAQ. The length of the CDR3 is 14 residues.

This sequence joins TRBV4-3 and TRBJ2-4; 8 nucleotides line up with TRBD2. V was clipped by 0 bases and J by 10 bases; unmatched bases: 11. Germline-derived CDR1 and CDR2 are LGHNA and YSLEER. CDR3 length: 16 amino acids. CDR3 nucleotides: TGCGCCAGCAGCCAAGACCCCCCGGGACTAGTATCTATTCAGTACTTC. Its translation: CASSQDPPGLVSIQYF.

Only a few counts were recorded for this clonotype. The chain links TRBV7-9 to TRBJ1-2; D might be TRBD1 (6 bases). Germline CDR1 and CDR2: SEHNR and FQNEAQ (reference sequence). The CDR3 loop spans 15 amino acids. Between the trimmed V and J ends, which lost 4 bases and 4 bases, there was a span of 16 bases. The CDR3 DNA is TGTGCCAGCAGCTCCGTGTTGGGGGGCAGCTATGGCTACACCTTC. Its protein product is CASSSVLGGSYGYTF.

This clonotype showed up many times. The CDR3 reads CASSQDPGLAGGLPFF. Written as DNA, the CDR3 is TGCGCCAGCAGCCAAGATCCGGGACTAGCGGGGGGCCTTCCGTTCTTC. This rearrangement joins TRBV4-1 to TRBJ2-1; 15 bases agree with TRBD2. V shed 0 bases, J shed 15 bases, and the junction held 9 bases outside the gene matches. The germline V gene encodes CDR1 MGHRA and CDR2 YSYEKL. The CDR3 loop spans 16 amino acids.

The gene calls are TRBV12-3 or TRBV12-4 and TRBJ2-7; D gene uncertain. The CDR3 sequence is 12 residues long. The V gene lost 4 bases and the J gene lost 3 bases, with 7 bases spanning the gap. CDR3 sequence: CASSSTVYEQYF. The CDR3 nucleotides are TGTGCCAGCAGTTCCACAGTCTACGAGCAGTACTTC.

This clonotype was seen ten or more times. Its ends do not fully match the called genes, so a read error is possible. The chain couples TRBV3-1 to TRBJ2-1, with 11 bases identical to TRBD1. Germline loops: CDR1 LGHDT, CDR2 YNNKEL (reference sequence). This CDR3 has 14 amino acids. Written as DNA, the CDR3 is TGTGCTAGCAGCTTAGGGACAGGGGGCAATGAGCAGTTCTTC. This sequence encodes CASSLGTGGNEQFF.

This clonotype was picked up many times. V is TRBV19 and J is TRBJ1-1; D is unclear. CDR3 length equals 13 residues. The germline V gene encodes CDR1 LNHDA and CDR2 SQIVND (reference sequence). Deletions cut 9 bases from V and 1 base from J, with 12 bases between. CDR3 DNA: TGTGCCAGCCGTATAATGGGGAACACTGAAGCTTTCTTT. This codes for CASRIMGNTEAFF.

The genes are TRBV4-1 and TRBJ1-5; D is possibly TRBD1 (6 bases). The ends were cut back, 5 bases at V and 7 bases at J, with 18 bases in the middle. The CDR3 extends over 15 amino acids. In germline, CDR1 is MGHRA, CDR2 YSYEKL. The CDR3, as DNA: TGCGCCAGCAGCAGTCCTAGGGGGTTGGGGCAGCCCCAGCATTTT. This gives the protein CASSSPRGLGQPQHF.

This clonotype was picked up many times. The V gene is TRBV12-3 or TRBV12-4, the J gene TRBJ1-5; no clear D. Deletions cut 4 bases from V and 5 bases from J, with 18 bases between. The CDR3 loop spans 16 amino acids. The CDR3 DNA is TGTGCCAGCAGTTCCTCGGGAGGGTGGATCGATCAGCCCCAGCATTTT. Its translation is CASSSSGGWIDQPQHF.

This clonotype has more than one count but fewer than ten. The chain recombines TRBV15 with TRBJ2-2; a weak D match, TRBD1 (6 bases). The germline V and J ends were trimmed by 5 bases and 4 bases, with 14 bases remaining between them. This CDR3 is 15 amino acids long. Germline values: CDR1 LNHNV, CDR2 YYDKDF (reference sequence). Here the CDR3 reads CATSPARGFTGELFF. CDR3 coding DNA: TGTGCCACCAGCCCTGCCAGGGGTTTCACCGGGGAGCTGTTTTTT.

The table lists this clonotype with a few counts. The chain couples TRBV9 to TRBJ1-2; 7 positions agree with TRBD1. The junction had 10 bases not matched to a gene; V was cut back by 3 bases and J by 5 bases. The CDR3 extends over 15 amino acids. Germline V lookup: CDR1 SGDLS, CDR2 YYNGEE. The CDR3 protein is CASSEGGGEVYGYTF. The CDR3, as DNA: TGTGCCAGCAGCGAAGGAGGGGGCGAGGTTTATGGCTACACCTTC.

This clonotype was detected ten times or more. At one end the junction does not follow the germline gene, possibly because of a read error. The rearrangement links TRBV6-5 to TRBJ2-1, with 7 bases aligning to TRBD1. This CDR3 is 12 amino acids long. CDR1 is MNHEY and CDR2 is SVGAGI in the germline V gene. CDR3 in amino acids: CASSYSRGQLSF. The CDR3 DNA sequence: TGTGCCAGCAGTTACTCTAGGGGACAGCTTAGCTTC.

V and J are TRBV19 and TRBJ1-5; possibly TRBD1 for D (5 bases). The CDR3 runs to 16 residues. The germline gives CDR1 LNHDA, CDR2 SQIVND (reference sequence). V was trimmed by 7 bases and J by 6 bases, leaving 22 bases between them. The CDR3 region is CASTSPRGGVGQPQHF. CDR3 DNA sequence: TGTGCCAGTACCTCCCCGAGGGGAGGGGTAGGTCAGCCCCAGCATTTT.

This clonotype was seen a handful of times. V usage is TRBV28 and J usage is TRBJ2-5, with D tentatively TRBD2 (6 bases). CDR1 is MDHEN, CDR2 SYDVKM, per germline. V shed 3 bases and J shed 3 bases, with 11 bases lying between them. The CDR3 is made up of 14 amino acids. The CDR3 region has the DNA TGTGCCAGCAGTTTGGCGGGGATTAAAGAGACCCAGTACTTC. Its protein product is CASSLAGIKETQYF.

On this clonotype: An end of the junction differs from the germline gene, which may be a read error. The chain links TRBV7-7 to TRBJ2-1; 13 bases line up with TRBD2. The germline CDR1 and CDR2 sequences are SSHAT and FNYEAQ (reference sequence). The length of the CDR3 is 15 residues. CDR3 bases: TGTGCTAGCAGCATACTAGCGGGGGGGTACAATGAGCAGTTCTTC. This codes for CASSILAGGYNEQFF.

The sample holds a few counts of this clonotype. CDR3: CASSLWGRFNTDTQYF. The CDR3 region has the DNA TGTGCCAGCAGCTTGTGGGGAAGGTTTAACACAGATACGCAGTATTTT. The chain recombines TRBV5-6 with TRBJ2-3; unclear D gene. The CDR3 spans 16 residues. Trimming removed 1 base at V and 2 bases at J, with 14 bases between. Germline CDR1 and CDR2: SGHDT and YYEEEE.

There are a few counts of this clonotype. The chain combines TRBV3-1 with TRBJ2-1, with TRBD2 identical over 7 bases. Germline V gene sequence: CDR1 LGHDT, CDR2 YNNKEL (reference sequence). Trimming at V came to 3 bases and at J to 3 bases, leaving 8 bases not matched to a gene. The CDR3 loop spans 16 amino acids. The CDR3 region has the DNA TGTGCCAGCAGCCAGCACCTGGGGGAGGGCTACAATGAGCAGTTCTTC. Amino acid sequence: CASSQHLGEGYNEQFF.

This chain links TRBV4-2 with TRBJ2-3, with TRBD2 matching 15 bases. This CDR3 comprises 20 residues. CDR1 and CDR2 from the germline V gene are LGHNA and YNFKEQ. The junction had 13 bases not matched to a gene; V was cut back by 1 base and J by 5 bases. The CDR3 loop reads CASSQAQGLAGGRQGDTQYF. The CDR3 coding sequence is TGTGCCAGCAGCCAAGCCCAAGGACTAGCGGGGGGGAGGCAAGGAGATACGCAGTATTTT.

This clonotype has just a few counts. This chain uses TRBV6-5 with TRBJ2-7; maybe TRBD1 (6 bases). V lost 6 bases, J lost 0 bases, and 12 bases lay in between. Germline-derived CDR1 and CDR2 are MNHEY and SVGAGI. This CDR3 has 14 residues. The CDR3 coding sequence is TGTGCCAGCAGCTTGCAGGACAGCTCCTACGAGCAGTACTTC. It translates to CASSLQDSSYEQYF.

This clonotype has ten or more counts. The chain carries TRBV27 and TRBJ2-2; no reliable D call. The CDR3 extends over 15 amino acids. V was pared by 0 bases and J by 4 bases, with 9 bases between. CDR1 MNHEY and CDR2 SMNVEV come from the germline V gene (reference sequence). The CDR3 here is CASSLSHPRTGELFF. The CDR3 nucleotides are TGTGCCAGCAGTTTATCGCATCCTCGCACCGGGGAGCTGTTTTTT.

This clonotype has at least ten counts. V usage is TRBV7-9 and J usage is TRBJ2-3, with 8 nucleotides matching TRBD1. CDR1 and CDR2 from the germline V gene are SEHNR and FQNEAQ (reference sequence). The CDR3 consists of 16 residues. Unmatched junction bases numbered 9, after V lost 5 bases and J lost 2 bases. This CDR3 reads CASSRQGANPTDTQYF. In DNA form, the CDR3 reads TGTGCCAGCAGCCGTCAGGGGGCCAACCCCACAGATACGCAGTATTTT.

This clonotype was detected many times. The rearrangement links TRBV29-1 to TRBJ2-7; 7 positions agree with TRBD1. The V and J ends lost 4 bases and 4 bases, in that order; junction bases with no gene match: 4. The CDR3 consists of 12 residues. From germline, CDR1 is SQVTM and CDR2 ANQGSEA. The CDR3 DNA sequence: TGCAGCGTTGCGGGACAGACTTACGAGCAGTACTTC. Translation gives CSVAGQTYEQYF.

This clonotype was seen more than once but under ten times. V and J are TRBV4-1 and TRBJ1-5, with 7 bases fitting TRBD1. The germline V gene encodes CDR1 MGHRA and CDR2 YSYEKL. The CDR3 extends over 13 amino acids. Trimming removed 1 base from V and 6 bases from J; junction bases left unmatched: 0. This CDR3 is CASSQAGGQPQHF. The DNA of the CDR3 is TGCGCCAGCAGCCAAGCAGGGGGTCAGCCCCAGCATTTT.

This clonotype was seen many times. The chain is built from TRBV16 and TRBJ2-5; a weak D match, TRBD2 (6 bases). The CDR3 is made up of 14 amino acids. Trimming cost V 0 bases and J 7 bases, with 12 bases left between them. Germline V CDR1 and CDR2: KGHSY, FQNENV. CDR3 sequence: CASSQSGGSGTQYF. As DNA, the CDR3 is TGTGCCAGCAGCCAATCAGGAGGGTCCGGGACCCAGTACTTC.

This clonotype was seen only a few times. The rearrangement joins TRBV6-5 to TRBJ2-3, with 10 bases aligning to TRBD2. With 6 bases clipped from V and 2 bases from J, the junction kept 5 bases outside the gene matches. The CDR3 loop spans 15 amino acids. Germline CDR1 is MNHEY and CDR2 is SVGAGI. The CDR3 here is CASSLAGAITDTQYF. For the CDR3, the DNA is TGTGCCAGCAGCCTAGCGGGGGCCATCACAGATACGCAGTATTTT.

This clonotype came up many times. The chain links TRBV12-3 or TRBV12-4 to TRBJ1-5; D possibly corresponds to TRBD1 (6 bases). CDR3 length: 21 residues. Deletions cut 3 bases from V and 0 bases from J, with 27 bases between. The CDR3 DNA reads as TGTGCCAGCAGTTTTCTTTCGGCAGCAGGGCAGGGGCCTTATAGCAATCAGCCCCAGCATTTT. Translation: CASSFLSAAGQGPYSNQPQHF.

This clonotype was observed a handful of times. V usage is TRBV28 and J usage is TRBJ2-5, with 8 nucleotides matching TRBD1. Germline CDR1 is MDHEN and CDR2 is SYDVKM. The CDR3 totals 14 residues. The ends lost 6 bases at V and 6 bases at J; junction bases unmatched: 9. The CDR3 coding sequence is TGTGCCAGCAGGGAGTTAGGACAGGGAAAGACCCAGTACTTC. It codes for CASRELGQGKTQYF.

The DNA of the CDR3 is TGCGCCAGCAGCCAAGATTCCGGGACGACCCAGTACTTC. Residues: CASSQDSGTTQYF. V usage is TRBV4-3 and J usage is TRBJ2-5; D is tentatively TRBD1 or TRBD2 (5 bases each). The germline V gene encodes CDR1 LGHNA and CDR2 YSLEER. The CDR3 spans 13 residues. Trimming left V 0 bases short and J 7 bases short, with 9 bases between.